This T cell receptor beta chain originates from a study of cytomegalovirus exposure and HLA in healthy donors. Turning to the study itself: Both the 120 validation repertoires and the roughly 700 first-cohort repertoires used the same platform, as reported by a later analysis.

Germline trimming cut 4 bases from V and 6 bases from J; bases unmatched to any gene: 9. Germline V gene sequence: CDR1 SEHNR, CDR2 FQNEAQ (reference sequence). The CDR3 loop spans 16 amino acids. A remark on this clone: As yet, its antigen is unknown.

Assay used: immunoSEQ multiplex PCR; TCRdb lists only in-frame clones, some missing. Among tens of thousands of clones listed, approximately 85% were seen once. Study-level findings and limits: It was reportedly the case that the classifier diagnosed cytomegalovirus status with high specificity and sensitivity. Subsequent analysis showed first-cohort TCR clusters tending to co-occur in around 110 validation repertoires.

This chain joins TRBV7-9 and TRBJ2-3; 11 bases match TRBD2. The sample consisted of PBMCs. This receptor was obtained from a woman aged 25-40 years in good health and CMV-seronegative. The CDR3 here is CASSSRGGLAVDTQYF. In DNA form, the CDR3 reads TGTGCCAGCAGCTCCAGGGGGGGACTAGCGGTGGATACGCAGTATTTT.